This TCR beta chain appears in the sequencing data of a study of cytomegalovirus exposure and HLA in healthy donors. The germline CDR1 and CDR2 sequences are MNHNY and SVGAGI (reference sequence). The CDR3 loop spans 14 amino acids. Trimming stripped 7 bases from V and 2 bases from J, with 12 bases between. Concerning this clone: Its antigen is unidentified.

PCR employed 60 Vbeta and 13 Jbeta primers. Some clones are missing from TCRdb's copy, which holds only in-frame ones; the method was immunoSEQ multiplex PCR. The table lists about 120,000 clones, approximately 80% of them singletons, with around 3.5% in the top ten. Unrecorded immune exposure was likely among donors, who were nominally healthy when sampled. Study conclusions and caveats: Associated with cytomegalovirus, according to the listing, were around 170 TCR beta chains. TCR beta sequences reportedly predicted most subjects' HLA-A and HLA-B alleles accurately. Most observed TCR sequences were rare, whereas some public TCRs were detected in many donors.

V and J are TRBV6-6 and TRBJ1-5; no firm D call. The clonotype comes from a human donor in good health. Sequencing used PBMCs. CDR3 residues: CASTEGGGNQPQHF. The CDR3 nucleotides read TGTGCCAGCACCGAAGGCGGGGGCAATCAGCCCCAGCATTTT.